This TCR beta chain originates from a study of blood T cell repertoires in COVID-19. On the study more broadly: Sites in the United States, Italy and Spain provided acute and convalescent COVID-19 samples. Sample material is recorded as cDNA or gDNA derived from T cells, B-cell-depleted T cells, or PBMCs.

How the authors handled the data: Nucleated cell number was recorded as an estimate derived from reference gene primer amplification. The assay was immunoSEQ multiplex PCR, and TCRdb's table has in-frame clones only and misses some. The DNA gave D and trimming, while V, J and clone size come from that table. The sample has about 150,000 clones; more than 75% are singletons. Followed over time, Seattle patients had been enrolled while infection was active. The V segment lost 4 bases and the J segment 2 bases; nucleotides outside the gene matches: 1. The CDR3 has 13 amino acids. Germline assignment: CDR1 SNHLY and CDR2 FYNNEI.

The receptor was derived from a woman in her sixties with COVID-19, enrolled during active disease. Material for sequencing was peripheral blood. The gene calls are TRBV2 and TRBJ1-2; 7 bases agree with TRBD1. CDR3 in DNA: TGTGCCAGCAGTGGGGGACAGAACTATGGCTACACCTTC. Its translation is CASSGGQNYGYTF.